The TCR beta chain under discussion was sequenced for a study of metastatic and nonmetastatic thyroid tumors. About the study: Where malignant and benign thyroid patients were concerned, repertoires were compared across blood and tumor or nodule tissue.

By share of the sample, this clone is medium-sized (0.01 to 0.1%). Antigen unknown. The CDR3 runs to 14 residues. Per germline, CDR1 MNHEY and CDR2 SMNVEV (reference sequence). Trimming removed 1 base from V and 8 bases from J, with 12 bases in between. No patient had received any treatment before thyroid surgery. Per the authors' pipeline: The distant-metastasis classifier for papillary thyroid cancer was built from CDR3 differences across clinicopathological groups. MiXCR re-clonotyped the PCR reads for TCRdb. V and J calls and clone size were set by TCRdb, not the authors. The table shows 14,000 or so clones, with around a third occurring only once. Notes on the study in general: Malignant tumors reportedly showed significantly higher TCR beta diversity than benign nodules in both blood and tumor.

This TCR was sampled from a female donor with papillary thyroid cancer or a benign thyroid nodule (not recorded which). Some clones in this sample may be carry-over from other donors' samples. Sequencing was done on a sample of tumor tissue. J is TRBJ2-1 and V is TRBV27; possible D gene TRBD2, 5 bases. This CDR3 reads CASSLYTREDEQFF. In DNA form, the CDR3 reads TGTGCCAGCAGTTTATACACTAGAGAGGATGAGCAGTTCTTC.